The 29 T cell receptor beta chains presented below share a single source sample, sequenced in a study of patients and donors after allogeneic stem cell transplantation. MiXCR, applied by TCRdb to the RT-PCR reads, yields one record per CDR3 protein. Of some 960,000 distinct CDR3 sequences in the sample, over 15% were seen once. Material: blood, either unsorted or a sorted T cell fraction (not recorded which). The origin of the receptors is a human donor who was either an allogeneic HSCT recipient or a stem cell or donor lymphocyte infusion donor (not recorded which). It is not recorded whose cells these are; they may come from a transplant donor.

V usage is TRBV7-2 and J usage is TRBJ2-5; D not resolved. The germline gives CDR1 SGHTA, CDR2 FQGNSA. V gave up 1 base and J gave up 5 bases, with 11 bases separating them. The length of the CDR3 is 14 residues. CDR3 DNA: TGTGCCAGCAGCTTAGGGCAGACCTTGGAGACCCAGTACTTC. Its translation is CASSLGQTLETQYF.

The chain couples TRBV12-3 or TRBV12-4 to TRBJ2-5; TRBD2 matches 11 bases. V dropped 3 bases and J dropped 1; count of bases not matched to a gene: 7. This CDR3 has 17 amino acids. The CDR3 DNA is TGTGCCAGCAGTTTGGGGGGACTAGCGGCTTTCCAAGAGACCCAGTACTTC. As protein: CASSLGGLAAFQETQYF.

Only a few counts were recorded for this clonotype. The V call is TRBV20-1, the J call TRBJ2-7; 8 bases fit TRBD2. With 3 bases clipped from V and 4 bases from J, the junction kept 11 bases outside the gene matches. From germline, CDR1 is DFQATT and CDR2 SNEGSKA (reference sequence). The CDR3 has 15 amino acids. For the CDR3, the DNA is TGCAGTGCTAGTGGGGCGGGAGGTAAACCTTACGAGCAGTACTTC. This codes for CSASGAGGKPYEQYF.

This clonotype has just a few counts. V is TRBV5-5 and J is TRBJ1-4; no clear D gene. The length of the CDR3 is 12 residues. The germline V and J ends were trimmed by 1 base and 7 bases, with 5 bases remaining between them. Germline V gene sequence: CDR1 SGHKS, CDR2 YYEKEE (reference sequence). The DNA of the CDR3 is TGTGCCAGCAGCTTGATTGGTGAAAAACTGTTTTTT. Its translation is CASSLIGEKLFF.

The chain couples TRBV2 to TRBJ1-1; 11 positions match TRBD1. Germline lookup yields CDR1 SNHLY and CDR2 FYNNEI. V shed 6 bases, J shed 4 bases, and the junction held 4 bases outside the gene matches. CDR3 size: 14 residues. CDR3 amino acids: CASSAGQGATEAFF. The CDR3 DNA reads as TGTGCCAGCAGCGCAGGACAGGGGGCCACTGAAGCTTTCTTT.

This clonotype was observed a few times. The CDR3 region is CASSRRQGPTGELFF. The CDR3 DNA is TGTGCCAGCAGCCGTCGACAGGGCCCCACCGGGGAGCTGTTTTTT. The V call is TRBV4-2, the J call TRBJ2-2; the match to TRBD1 covers 7 bases. Germline CDR1 LGHNA, CDR2 YNFKEQ. With 4 bases clipped from V and 4 bases from J, the junction kept 6 bases outside the gene matches. This CDR3 comprises 15 residues.

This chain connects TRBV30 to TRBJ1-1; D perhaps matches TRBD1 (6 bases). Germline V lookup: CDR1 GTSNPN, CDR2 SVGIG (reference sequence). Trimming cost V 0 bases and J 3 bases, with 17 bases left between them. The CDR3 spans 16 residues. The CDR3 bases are TGTGCCTGGAGTGTAAAAATCGGGGGGCTTTACACTGAAGCTTTCTTT. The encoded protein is CAWSVKIGGLYTEAFF. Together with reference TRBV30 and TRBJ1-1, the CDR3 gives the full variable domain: SQTIHQWPATLVQPVGSPLSLECTVEGTSNPNLYWYRQAAGRGLQLLFYSVGIGQISSEVPQNLSASRPQDRQFILSSKKLLLSDSGFYLCAWSVKIGGLYTEAFFGQGTRLTVV.

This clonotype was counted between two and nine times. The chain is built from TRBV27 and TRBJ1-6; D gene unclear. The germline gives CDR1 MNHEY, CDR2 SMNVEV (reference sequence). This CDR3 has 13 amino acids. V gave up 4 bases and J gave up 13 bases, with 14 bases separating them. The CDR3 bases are TGTGCCAGCAGTTCCGCCCAGAGTGGGCCCCTCCACTTT. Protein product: CASSSAQSGPLHF.

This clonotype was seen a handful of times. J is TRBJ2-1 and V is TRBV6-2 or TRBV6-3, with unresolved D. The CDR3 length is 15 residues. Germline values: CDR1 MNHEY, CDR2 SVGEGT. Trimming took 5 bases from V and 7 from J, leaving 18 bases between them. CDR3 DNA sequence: TGTGCCAGCAGTGTATATGGACGGAAACTTAATGAGCAGTTCTTC. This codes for CASSVYGRKLNEQFF.

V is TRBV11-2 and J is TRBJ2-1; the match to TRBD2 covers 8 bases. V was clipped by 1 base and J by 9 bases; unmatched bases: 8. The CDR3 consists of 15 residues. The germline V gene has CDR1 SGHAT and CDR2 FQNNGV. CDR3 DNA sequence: TGTGCCAGCAGCTTAGCGGGAGGGCCAGTTTTTGAGCAGTTCTTC. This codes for CASSLAGGPVFEQFF.

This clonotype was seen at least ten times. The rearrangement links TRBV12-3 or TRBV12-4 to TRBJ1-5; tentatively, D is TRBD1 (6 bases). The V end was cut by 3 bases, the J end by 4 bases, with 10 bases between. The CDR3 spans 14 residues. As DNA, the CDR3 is TGTGCCAGCAGTTTTACAGGGACGAATCAGCCCCAGCATTTT. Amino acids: CASSFTGTNQPQHF.

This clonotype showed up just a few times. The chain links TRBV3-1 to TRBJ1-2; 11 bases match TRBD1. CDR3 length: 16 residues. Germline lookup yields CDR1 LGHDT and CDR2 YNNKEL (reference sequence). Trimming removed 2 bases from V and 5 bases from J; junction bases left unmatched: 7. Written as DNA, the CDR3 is TGTGCCAGCAGCCAACGCGGACAGGGGGCTTCTTATGGCTACACCTTC. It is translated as CASSQRGQGASYGYTF.

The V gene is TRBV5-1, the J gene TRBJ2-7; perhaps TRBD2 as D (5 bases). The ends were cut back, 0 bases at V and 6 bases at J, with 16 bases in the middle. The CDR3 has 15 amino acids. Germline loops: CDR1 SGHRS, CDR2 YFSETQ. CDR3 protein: CASSLEWQVGGEQYF. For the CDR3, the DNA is TGCGCCAGCAGCTTGGAGTGGCAGGTAGGAGGCGAGCAGTACTTC.

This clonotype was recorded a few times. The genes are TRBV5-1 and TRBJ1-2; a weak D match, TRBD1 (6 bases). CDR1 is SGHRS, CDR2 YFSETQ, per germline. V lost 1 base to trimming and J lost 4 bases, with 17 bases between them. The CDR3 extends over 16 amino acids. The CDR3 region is CASSLLGGATPYGYTF. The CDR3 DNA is TGCGCCAGCAGCTTGTTAGGGGGGGCTACTCCCTATGGCTACACCTTC. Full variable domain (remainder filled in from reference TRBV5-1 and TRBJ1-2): KAGVTQTPRYLIKTRGQQVTLSCSPISGHRSVSWYQQTPGQGLQFLFEYFSETQRNKGNFPGRFSGRQFSNSRSEMNVSTLELGDSALYLCASSLLGGATPYGYTFGSGTRLTVV.

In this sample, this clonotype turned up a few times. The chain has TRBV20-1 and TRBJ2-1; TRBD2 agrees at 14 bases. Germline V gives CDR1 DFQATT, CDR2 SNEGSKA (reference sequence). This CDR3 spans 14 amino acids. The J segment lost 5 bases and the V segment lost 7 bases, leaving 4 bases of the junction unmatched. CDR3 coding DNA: TGCAGTGTTAAGACTAGCGGGGGGGACAATGAGCAGTTCTTC. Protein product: CSVKTSGGDNEQFF.

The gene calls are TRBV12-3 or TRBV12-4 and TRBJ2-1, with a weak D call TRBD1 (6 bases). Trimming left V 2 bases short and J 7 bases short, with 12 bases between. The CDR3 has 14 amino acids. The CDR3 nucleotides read TGTGCCAGCAGTTTAAGGACAGAGGGAAATGAGCAGTTCTTC. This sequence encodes CASSLRTEGNEQFF.

CDR3 DNA: TGTGCCAGCACCTCGGGTTGGGGCCTCGAGGGAACGTACCAAGAGACCCAGTACTTC. Protein product: CASTSGWGLEGTYQETQYF. The chain couples TRBV12-3 or TRBV12-4 to TRBJ2-5; TRBD1 or TRBD2 may be the D gene (5 bases each). With 7 bases removed from V and 0 bases from J, the gap between germline ends came to 27 bases. This CDR3 contains 19 residues.

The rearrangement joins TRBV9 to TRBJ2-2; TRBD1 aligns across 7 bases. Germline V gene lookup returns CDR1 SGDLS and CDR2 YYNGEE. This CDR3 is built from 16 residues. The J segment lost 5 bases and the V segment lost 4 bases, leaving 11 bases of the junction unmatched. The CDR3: CASSSDRARPTGELFF. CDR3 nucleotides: TGTGCCAGCAGCTCTGACAGGGCGAGACCAACCGGGGAGCTGTTTTTT.

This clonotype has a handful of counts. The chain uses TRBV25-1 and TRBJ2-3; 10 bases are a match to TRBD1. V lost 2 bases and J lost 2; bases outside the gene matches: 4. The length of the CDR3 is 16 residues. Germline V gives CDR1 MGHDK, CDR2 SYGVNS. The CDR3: CASSETTGGPTDTQYF. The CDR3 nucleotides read TGTGCCAGCAGTGAAACGACAGGGGGCCCCACAGATACGCAGTATTTT.

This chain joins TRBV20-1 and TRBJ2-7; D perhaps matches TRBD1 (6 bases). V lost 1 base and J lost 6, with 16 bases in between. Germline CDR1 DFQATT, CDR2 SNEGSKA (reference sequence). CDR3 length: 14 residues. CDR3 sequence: CSARVGRTVGEQYF. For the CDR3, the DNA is TGCAGTGCTAGAGTGGGTAGGACAGTTGGCGAGCAGTACTTC.

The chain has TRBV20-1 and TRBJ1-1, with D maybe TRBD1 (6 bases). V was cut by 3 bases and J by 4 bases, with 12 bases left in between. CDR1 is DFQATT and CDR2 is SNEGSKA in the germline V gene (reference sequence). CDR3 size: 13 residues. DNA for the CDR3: TGCAGTGCTAGCGCAGGGGCAGGCACTGAAGCTTTCTTT. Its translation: CSASAGAGTEAFF.

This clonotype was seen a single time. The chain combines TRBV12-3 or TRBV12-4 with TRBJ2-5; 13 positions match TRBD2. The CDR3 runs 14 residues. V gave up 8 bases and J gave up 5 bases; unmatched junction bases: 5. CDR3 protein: CASALAGGLETQYF. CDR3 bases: TGTGCCAGCGCACTAGCGGGGGGGTTGGAGACCCAGTACTTC.

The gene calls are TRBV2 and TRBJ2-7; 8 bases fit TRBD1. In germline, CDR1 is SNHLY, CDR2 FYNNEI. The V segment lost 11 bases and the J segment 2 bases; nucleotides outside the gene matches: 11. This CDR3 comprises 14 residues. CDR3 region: CAGRPPGQAYEQYF. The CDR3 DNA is TGTGCCGGCCGCCCTCCGGGACAGGCCTACGAGCAGTACTTC.

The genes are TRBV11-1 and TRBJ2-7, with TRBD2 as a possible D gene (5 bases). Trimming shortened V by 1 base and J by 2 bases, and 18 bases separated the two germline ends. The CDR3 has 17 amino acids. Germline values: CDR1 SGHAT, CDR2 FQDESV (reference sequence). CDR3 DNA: TGTGCCAGCAGCTTAGAAATCCCTATCAGCGGCCCCTACGAGCAGTACTTC. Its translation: CASSLEIPISGPYEQYF.

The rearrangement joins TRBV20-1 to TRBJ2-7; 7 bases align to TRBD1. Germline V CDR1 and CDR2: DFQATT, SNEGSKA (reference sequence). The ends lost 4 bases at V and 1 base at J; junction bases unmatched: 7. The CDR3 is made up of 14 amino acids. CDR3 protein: CSATDRVRSYEQYF. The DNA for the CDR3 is TGCAGTGCTACTGACAGGGTACGGTCCTACGAGCAGTACTTC.

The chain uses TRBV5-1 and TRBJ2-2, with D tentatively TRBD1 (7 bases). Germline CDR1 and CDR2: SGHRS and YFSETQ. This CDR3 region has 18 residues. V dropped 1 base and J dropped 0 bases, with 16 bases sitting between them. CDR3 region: CASSLRGPGGSNTGELFF. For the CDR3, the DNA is TGCGCCAGCAGCTTGAGGGGGCCAGGGGGGTCGAACACCGGGGAGCTGTTTTTT.

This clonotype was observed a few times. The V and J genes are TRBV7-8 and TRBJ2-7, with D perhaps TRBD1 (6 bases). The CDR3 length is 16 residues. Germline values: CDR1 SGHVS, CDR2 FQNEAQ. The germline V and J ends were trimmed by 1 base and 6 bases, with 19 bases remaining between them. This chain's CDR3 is CASSLGTGTRVIEQYF. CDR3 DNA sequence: TGTGCCAGCAGCTTAGGGACCGGGACACGGGTTATCGAGCAGTACTTC.

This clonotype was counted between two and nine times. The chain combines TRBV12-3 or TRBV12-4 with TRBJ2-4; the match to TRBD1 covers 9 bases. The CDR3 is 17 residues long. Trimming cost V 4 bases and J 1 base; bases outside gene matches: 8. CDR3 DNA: TGTGCCAGCAGTTCACCTGGACAGGGGTACGCCAAAAACATTCAGTACTTC. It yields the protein CASSSPGQGYAKNIQYF.

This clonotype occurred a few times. The CDR3 loop is CSAPQTGNSGYTF. The CDR3 coding sequence is TGCAGTGCTCCGCAGACAGGGAACAGTGGCTACACCTTC. The chain carries TRBV20-1 and TRBJ1-2; 7 bases are shared with TRBD1. After removal of 5 bases from V and 7 bases from J, the junction contained 10 bases not matched to a gene. Germline V lookup: CDR1 DFQATT, CDR2 SNEGSKA (reference sequence). CDR3 size: 13 residues.